What follows are 10 T cell receptor beta chains derived from one specimen sequenced in a study of T cells in Graves' hyperthyroidism and ophthalmopathy. Template material for amplifying TCR beta CDR3 regions consisted of RNA transcripts. HTBI primers were used for first-round RT-PCR of the TCR CDR3. Each CDR3 protein is one row after TCRdb ran MiXCR on the multiplex PCR reads. Of about 590,000 distinct CDR3 sequences listed, 15% to 18% are singletons. Sequencing was carried out using blood. The receptor source for this set is a woman aged 25 to 39 with Graves' hyperthyroidism.

For this clonotype: A much larger clone differs by one base, so this may be a read error. The rearrangement uses TRBV7-3 and TRBJ2-1; 7 bases fit TRBD1. Losses at the gene ends were 10 bases for V and 5 bases for J; bases not matched to a gene: 20. The CDR3 runs to 17 residues. Germline loops: CDR1 SGHTA, CDR2 FQGTGA. The CDR3 bases are TGTGCCATCTCTGTGGTAAAACAGGGGACCATCAACAATGAGCAGTTCTTC. Translated: CAISVVKQGTINNEQFF.

This clonotype occurred many times. The V and J genes are TRBV20-1 and TRBJ1-2; 7 bases are a match to TRBD1. V shed 3 bases and J 3 bases; nucleotides not matched to a gene: 4. This CDR3 is built from 13 residues. In germline, CDR1 is DFQATT, CDR2 SNEGSKA (reference sequence). The CDR3 spells CSASSGQDYGYTF. The CDR3 bases are TGCAGTGCTAGTTCAGGACAGGACTATGGCTACACCTTC.

This clonotype has at least ten counts. The chain has TRBV29-1 and TRBJ2-3; 7 positions match TRBD2. The CDR3 consists of 15 residues. The V gene end was trimmed by 0 bases and the J gene end by 3 bases; junction bases not matched to a gene: 6. Germline V gene sequence: CDR1 SQVTM, CDR2 ANQGSEA. The CDR3: CSVEDRGRGTDTQYF. The DNA for the CDR3 is TGCAGCGTTGAAGATCGCGGGAGAGGGACAGATACGCAGTATTTT.

The rearrangement uses TRBV7-2 and TRBJ2-7; D might be TRBD2 (5 bases). V was shortened by 5 bases and J by 3 bases, with 11 bases between the two germline ends. This CDR3 has 13 amino acids. CDR1 is SGHTA and CDR2 is FQGNSA in the germline V gene. CDR3 protein: CASSRGVGYEQYF. Here the CDR3 DNA reads TGTGCCAGCAGCCGGGGAGTTGGCTACGAGCAGTACTTC.

V is TRBV5-1 and J is TRBJ2-7; D perhaps matches TRBD2 (6 bases). V dropped 4 bases and J dropped 7 bases, with 15 bases sitting between them. This CDR3 has 13 amino acids. From germline, CDR1 is SGHRS and CDR2 YFSETQ. The CDR3 region is CASSARAGGEQYF. Written as DNA, the CDR3 is TGCGCCAGCAGCGCTAGAGCGGGTGGTGAGCAGTACTTC.

This clonotype was observed at least ten times. The chain employs TRBV20-1 and TRBJ1-1; tentatively, D is TRBD1 (5 bases). Germline lookup yields CDR1 DFQATT and CDR2 SNEGSKA (reference sequence). The CDR3 extends over 15 amino acids. With 1 base removed from V and 7 bases from J, the gap between germline ends came to 19 bases. For the CDR3, the DNA is TGCAGTGCTAGAGCTGGGGAGGGGATCAAAAATGAAGCTTTCTTT. It yields the protein CSARAGEGIKNEAFF.

This clonotype was counted many times. The V gene is TRBV7-9, the J gene TRBJ2-3; D is perhaps TRBD2 (5 bases). Per germline, CDR1 SEHNR and CDR2 FQNEAQ (reference sequence). CDR3 size: 16 residues. With 4 bases removed from V and 6 bases from J, the gap between germline ends came to 20 bases. This chain's CDR3 is CASSSYSAGGLDTQYF. CDR3 DNA sequence: TGTGCCAGCAGCTCTTATTCGGCGGGTGGATTGGATACGCAGTATTTT.

The CDR3 DNA follows: TGCGCCAGCAGCTCGCTGGGGGGCTCGTTGGCCGGGGAGCTGTTTTTT. This sequence encodes CASSSLGGSLAGELFF. The gene calls are TRBV5-1 and TRBJ2-2; D might be TRBD1 or TRBD2, each matching 6 bases. The CDR3 runs to 16 residues. Trimming shortened V by 3 bases and J by 6 bases, and 18 bases separated the two germline ends. The germline V gene encodes CDR1 SGHRS and CDR2 YFSETQ.

This clonotype has at least ten counts. J is TRBJ2-6 and V is TRBV11-2; the D gene is possibly TRBD2 (6 bases). Per germline, CDR1 SGHAT and CDR2 FQNNGV. Trimming took 4 bases from V and 0 from J, leaving 13 bases between them. The CDR3 length is 17 residues. CDR3 protein: CASSSGTGSSGANVLTF. CDR3 coding DNA: TGTGCCAGCAGCTCTGGGACTGGGAGCTCTGGGGCCAACGTCCTGACTTTC. The entire variable domain, with the rest obtained from reference TRBV11-2 and TRBJ2-6, is as follows: EAGVAQSPRYKIIEKRQSVAFWCNPISGHATLYWYQQILGQGPKLLIQFQNNGVVDDSQLPKDRFSAERLKGVDSTLKIQPAKLEDSAVYLCASSSGTGSSGANVLTFGAGSRLTVL.

J is TRBJ1-3 and V is TRBV7-2; 7 bases map to TRBD1. Unmatched junction bases numbered 6, after V lost 2 bases and J lost 2 bases. Germline CDR1 and CDR2: SGHTA and FQGNSA. The CDR3 spans 16 residues. This chain's CDR3 is CASSLRGQATGNTIYF. As DNA, the CDR3 is TGTGCCAGCAGCTTACGAGGACAGGCCACTGGAAACACCATATATTTT.